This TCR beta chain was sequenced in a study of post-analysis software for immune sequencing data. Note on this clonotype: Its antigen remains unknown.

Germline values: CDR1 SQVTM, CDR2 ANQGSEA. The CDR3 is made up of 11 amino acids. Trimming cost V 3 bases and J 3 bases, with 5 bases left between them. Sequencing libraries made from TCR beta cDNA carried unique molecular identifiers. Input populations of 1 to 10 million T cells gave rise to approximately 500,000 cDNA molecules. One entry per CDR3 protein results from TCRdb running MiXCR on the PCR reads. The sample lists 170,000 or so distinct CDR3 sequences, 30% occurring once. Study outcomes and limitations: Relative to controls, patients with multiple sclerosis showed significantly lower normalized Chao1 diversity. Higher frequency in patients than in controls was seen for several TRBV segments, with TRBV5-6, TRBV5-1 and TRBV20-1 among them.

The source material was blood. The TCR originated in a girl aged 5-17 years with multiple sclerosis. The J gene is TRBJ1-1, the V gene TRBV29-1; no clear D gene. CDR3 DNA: TGCAGCGTTGAGCCCGACACTGAAGCTTTCTTT. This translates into CSVEPDTEAFF.